These 17 T cell receptor beta chains were sequenced from one sample in a study of long-term antiretroviral therapy in people with HIV. Sequencing used immunoSEQ v3.0 at survey level. Method: immunoSEQ multiplex PCR; TCRdb's copy keeps in-frame clones and lacks some. The sample consists of roughly 20,000 clones, around three quarters of them appearing once. The sequences come from unsorted PBMCs, collected 2.3 years after starting antiretroviral therapy. Receptor source: a woman in her thirties or forties with HIV.

The chain joins TRBV30 to TRBJ1-4; D is uncertain. Germline V gene sequence: CDR1 GTSNPN, CDR2 SVGIG (reference sequence). CDR3 length: 12 amino acids. V was shortened by 3 bases and J by 4 bases, with 6 bases between the two germline ends. The CDR3 region has the DNA TGTGCCTGGAGGTCAGATAATGAAAAACTGTTTTTT. It specifies CAWRSDNEKLFF.

The rearrangement joins TRBV7-2 to TRBJ2-7, with a possible D match to TRBD2 (5 bases). V shed 2 bases and J shed 3 bases, with 11 bases lying between them. In germline, CDR1 is SGHTA, CDR2 FQGNSA. The CDR3 runs to 14 residues. CDR3 sequence: CASSLRRGLYEQYF. CDR3 sequence (DNA): TGTGCCAGCAGCTTAAGGCGCGGACTCTACGAGCAGTACTTC. The full variable domain, completed using reference TRBV7-2 and TRBJ2-7, is GAGVSQSPSNKVTEKGKDVELRCDPISGHTALYWYRQSLGQGLEFLIYFQGNSAPDKSGLPSDRFSAERTGGSVSTLTIQRTQQEDSAVYLCASSLRRGLYEQYFGPGTRLTVT.

The chain combines TRBV27 with TRBJ1-5; D call uncertain. V dropped 1 base and J dropped 2 bases, with 18 bases sitting between them. This CDR3 has 18 residues. The germline V gene encodes CDR1 MNHEY and CDR2 SMNVEV (reference sequence). CDR3 residues: CASSLFAGVGRGNQPQHF. CDR3 sequence (DNA): TGTGCCAGCAGTTTATTTGCCGGGGTCGGGAGGGGCAATCAGCCCCAGCATTTT.

The chain joins TRBV5-4 to TRBJ2-4; D may be TRBD1 (5 bases). CDR1 and CDR2 from the germline V gene are SGHNT and YYREEE (reference sequence). Trimming removed 4 bases at V and 9 bases at J, with 17 bases between. The CDR3 contains 14 residues. The CDR3 DNA sequence: TGTGCCAGCAGCCCATTCACAGGAGAATCCATTCAGTACTTC. Protein sequence: CASSPFTGESIQYF. Together with reference TRBV5-4 and TRBJ2-4, the CDR3 gives the full variable domain: ETGVTQSPTHLIKTRGQQVTLRCSSQSGHNTVSWYQQALGQGPQFIFQYYREEENGRGNFPPRFSGLQFPNYSSELNVNALELDDSALYLCASSPFTGESIQYFGAGTRLSVL.

The CDR3 is CASSAGLAQETQYF. The CDR3 nucleotides read TGTGCCAGCAGCGCGGGACTAGCTCAAGAGACCCAGTACTTC. The chain uses TRBV7-8 and TRBJ2-5; 9 bases are shared with TRBD2. The V gene end was trimmed by 5 bases and the J gene end by 2 bases; junction bases not matched to a gene: 3. CDR3 length: 14 amino acids. Germline CDR1 SGHVS, CDR2 FQNEAQ.

CDR3 protein: CASSFALTGVEQFF. The DNA of the CDR3 is TGTGCCAGCAGCTTCGCCCTGACTGGCGTTGAGCAGTTCTTC. This rearrangement joins TRBV11-2 to TRBJ2-1, with D hard to call. V was pared by 3 bases and J by 9 bases, with 15 bases between. CDR3 length equals 14 residues. CDR1 SGHAT and CDR2 FQNNGV come from the germline V gene.

The chain uses TRBV5-6 and TRBJ2-5, with a tentative D call TRBD1 (6 bases). Germline lookup yields CDR1 SGHDT and CDR2 YYEEEE. Trimming removed 3 bases at V and 5 bases at J, with 17 bases between. The CDR3 contains 15 residues. In DNA form, the CDR3 reads TGTGCCAGCAGCTCGGACATCCAGGGGTGGGAGACCCAGTACTTC. This sequence encodes CASSSDIQGWETQYF.

V gene TRBV2 combines with J gene TRBJ2-1; D uncertain. The CDR3 loop spans 13 amino acids. Trimming pared 7 bases from V and 7 bases from J, leaving 14 bases between. Germline V gives CDR1 SNHLY, CDR2 FYNNEI. In nucleotides, the CDR3 is TGTGCCAGCACCCTCCAGAGTGGAAATGAGCAGTTCTTC. Translating gives CASTLQSGNEQFF.

The chain combines TRBV27 with TRBJ2-1, with 12 nucleotides matching TRBD2. V dropped 2 bases and J dropped 8; count of bases not matched to a gene: 4. There are 15 residues in the CDR3. Germline assignment: CDR1 MNHEY and CDR2 SMNVEV (reference sequence). The CDR3 sequence: CASSLLAGGVDEQFF. CDR3 DNA sequence: TGTGCCAGCAGTTTACTAGCGGGAGGGGTGGATGAGCAGTTCTTC.

V gene TRBV4-2 combines with J gene TRBJ2-7; D is possibly TRBD1 or TRBD2 (5 bases each). The CDR3 totals 14 residues. In germline, CDR1 is LGHNA, CDR2 YNFKEQ. Between the trimmed V and J ends, which lost 3 bases and 6 bases, there was a span of 15 bases. The chain's CDR3 is CASSQGPPHVEQYF. In nucleotides, the CDR3 is TGTGCCAGCAGCCAGGGACCCCCACACGTCGAGCAGTACTTC.

This clone was counted a few times. This chain uses TRBV7-2 with TRBJ2-3; 7 bases fit TRBD2. Germline V gives CDR1 SGHTA, CDR2 FQGNSA. The J segment lost 4 bases and the V segment lost 5 bases, leaving 9 bases of the junction unmatched. The CDR3 is 15 residues long. CDR3 in amino acids: CASSPRLARADTQYF. The DNA for the CDR3 is TGTGCCAGCAGCCCGAGACTAGCTCGGGCAGATACGCAGTATTTT. The variable domain in full, with the rest retrieved from reference TRBV7-2 and TRBJ2-3, is GAGVSQSPSNKVTEKGKDVELRCDPISGHTALYWYRQSLGQGLEFLIYFQGNSAPDKSGLPSDRFSAERTGGSVSTLTIQRTQQEDSAVYLCASSPRLARADTQYFGPGTRLTVL.

The CDR3 sequence is CASSPRGIYEQYF. The CDR3 DNA reads as TGTGCCAGCAGCCCCCGGGGGATATACGAGCAGTACTTC. V gene TRBV7-9 combines with J gene TRBJ2-7; maybe TRBD2 (6 bases). Germline CDR1 reads SEHNR; CDR2 reads FQNEAQ (reference sequence). The germline V and J ends were trimmed by 5 bases and 4 bases, with 12 bases remaining between them. The CDR3 has 13 amino acids.

J is TRBJ1-1 and V is TRBV29-1; D is unresolved. Germline assignment: CDR1 SQVTM and CDR2 ANQGSEA. V lost 5 bases to trimming and J lost 3 bases, with 10 bases between them. The CDR3 is 12 residues long. DNA for the CDR3: TGCAGCGTTTCTGCGGTGGACACTGAAGCTTTCTTT. It specifies CSVSAVDTEAFF. The full variable domain, its missing parts supplied by reference TRBV29-1 and TRBJ1-1, is SAVISQKPSRDICQRGTSLTIQCQVDSQVTMMFWYRQQPGQSLTLIATANQGSEATYESGFVIDKFPISRPNLTFSTLTVSNMSPEDSSIYLCSVSAVDTEAFFGQGTRLTVV.

In the case of this clone: The junction does not match germline at one end; this may be a read error. Here the CDR3 reads CASTSTALVNF. The CDR3 nucleotides read TGTGCCAGCACCTCGACAGCGTTGGTAAACTTC. The genes are TRBV2 and TRBJ2-4; a possible D gene is TRBD1 (5 bases). Germline lookup yields CDR1 SNHLY and CDR2 FYNNEI. The CDR3 totals 11 residues.

Here the CDR3 DNA reads TGTGCCAGCAGCCCAACCGGGACAGTAATTTCAGCTGAAGCTTTCTTT. This gives the protein CASSPTGTVISAEAFF. This chain joins TRBV5-4 and TRBJ1-1; 7 positions agree with TRBD1. CDR1 and CDR2 from the germline V gene are SGHNT and YYREEE (reference sequence). V was pared by 4 bases and J by 6 bases, with 15 bases of the junction left unmatched. The CDR3 is made up of 16 amino acids.

The V and J genes are TRBV5-1 and TRBJ2-3; 7 positions match TRBD2. Per germline, CDR1 SGHRS and CDR2 YFSETQ. This CDR3 has 15 amino acids. The junction had 4 bases not matched to a gene; V was cut back by 2 bases and J by 1 base. The CDR3 here is CASSFSGGGTDTQYF. The CDR3 DNA is TGCGCCAGCAGCTTCTCGGGGGGAGGCACAGATACGCAGTATTTT.

The chain joins TRBV11-3 to TRBJ2-7, with D unclear. The CDR3 runs 13 residues. V lost 4 bases to trimming and J lost 3 bases, with 10 bases between them. Germline lookup yields CDR1 SGHNT and CDR2 YENEEA. CDR3: CASSSRLSYEQYF. For the CDR3, the DNA is TGTGCCAGCAGCTCACGCCTGAGCTACGAGCAGTACTTC. The variable domain in full, with the rest retrieved from reference TRBV11-3 and TRBJ2-7, is EAGVVQSPRYKIIEKKQPVAFWCNPISGHNTLYWYLQNLGQGPELLIRYENEEAVDDSQLPKDRFSAERLKGVDSTLKIQPAELGDSAVYLCASSSRLSYEQYFGPGTRLTVT.